This T cell receptor (beta chain) was recovered during a study of radiation and T cells in renal cell carcinoma. This clone appeared a few times. What it binds is unknown. Findings and limits, study-wide: Top 100 clonotypes averaged about 54% in irradiated versus roughly 43% in nephrectomy-only tumors. Sampling covered only around 1 g of each tumor.

Treatment denoted: treatment-naive control, cytoreductive nephrectomy. The patient's renal cell carcinoma had clear cell pathology. Trimming at V came to 2 bases and at J to 1 base, leaving 4 bases not matched to a gene. In germline, CDR1 is MNHNY, CDR2 SVGAGI (reference sequence). The CDR3 has 15 amino acids. Sequencing used immunoSEQ multiplex PCR; TCRdb keeps in-frame clones, though not all of them. The data contain 13,000 or so clones, roughly three fifths of them singletons. The TCR originated in a man in his forties or fifties with renal cell carcinoma. V and J are TRBV6-6 and TRBJ1-1; 7 nucleotides align to TRBD1. The sample here was tumor tissue, taken from a patient whose treatment was nephrectomy without radiotherapy. CDR3 residues: CASSYMGQPNTEAFF. As DNA, the CDR3 is TGTGCCAGCAGTTACATGGGACAGCCGAACACTGAAGCTTTCTTT.